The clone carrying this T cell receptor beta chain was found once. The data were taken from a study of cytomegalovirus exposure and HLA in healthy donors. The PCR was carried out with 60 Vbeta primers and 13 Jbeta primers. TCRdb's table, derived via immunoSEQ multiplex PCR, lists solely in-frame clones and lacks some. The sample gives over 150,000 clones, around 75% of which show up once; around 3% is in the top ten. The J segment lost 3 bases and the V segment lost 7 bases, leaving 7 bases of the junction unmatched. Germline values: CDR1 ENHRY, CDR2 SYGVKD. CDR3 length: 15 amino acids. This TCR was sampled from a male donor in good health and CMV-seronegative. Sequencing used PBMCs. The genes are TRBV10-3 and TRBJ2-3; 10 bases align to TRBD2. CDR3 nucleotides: TGTGCCATCAAGGGACTAGCGACGGTGACAGATACGCAGTATTTT. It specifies CAIKGLATVTDTQYF.